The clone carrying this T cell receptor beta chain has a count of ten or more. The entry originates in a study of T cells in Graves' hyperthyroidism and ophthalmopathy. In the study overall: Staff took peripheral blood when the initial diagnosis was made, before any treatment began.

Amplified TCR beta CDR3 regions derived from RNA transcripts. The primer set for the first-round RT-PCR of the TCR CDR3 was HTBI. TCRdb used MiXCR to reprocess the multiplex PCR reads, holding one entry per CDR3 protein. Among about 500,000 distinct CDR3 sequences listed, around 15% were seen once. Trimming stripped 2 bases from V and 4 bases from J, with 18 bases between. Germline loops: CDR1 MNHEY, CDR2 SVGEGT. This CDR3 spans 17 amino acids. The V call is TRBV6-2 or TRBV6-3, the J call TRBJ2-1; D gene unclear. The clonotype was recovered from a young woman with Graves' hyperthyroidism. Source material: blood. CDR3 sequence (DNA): TGTGCCAGCAGTTACGAACTACTCTCCCCTAATTACAATGAGCAGTTCTTC. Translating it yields CASSYELLSPNYNEQFF.